A single sample gave rise to the 2 T cell receptor beta chains below, sequenced in a study of vaccination effects on CD4 cells after COVID-19. TCRdb's copy holds only in-frame clones and misses some; the assay was immunoSEQ multiplex PCR. The repertoire holds tens of thousands of clones, with 70% to 75% as singletons. These receptors lack a known antigen. Culture lasted around eleven days before CD4+ T cell isolation. The sequences come from CD4+ T cells from PBMCs cultured without peptide, collected before COVID-19 vaccination. All receptors come from a human donor who had a prior SARS-CoV-2 infection.

The chain carries TRBV5-4 and TRBJ2-7, with D unresolved. The CDR3 length is 13 residues. The V and J ends lost 4 bases and 11 bases respectively, with 19 bases between them. Looked up from germline, CDR1 is SGHNT and CDR2 is YYREEE (reference sequence). Here the CDR3 DNA reads TGTGCCAGCAGCGTGTGGCGGACCGGCTCTAAGTACTTC. Translating it yields CASSVWRTGSKYF.

The V call is TRBV5-1, the J call TRBJ1-2; D might be TRBD1 (5 bases). V lost 0 bases to trimming and J lost 6 bases, with 15 bases between them. Germline V gene lookup returns CDR1 SGHRS and CDR2 YFSETQ. This CDR3 is built from 15 residues. Written as DNA, the CDR3 is TGCGCCAGCAGCTTGGCCGGAAGGGGAGTAGATGGCTACACCTTC. It codes for CASSLAGRGVDGYTF.